The present T cell receptor beta chain was sequenced within a study of shared clonotypes between healthy human individuals. Data came from immunoSEQ multiplex PCR; TCRdb stores just in-frame clones and leaves some out. The table lists some 530,000 clones, around 73% of them singletons. Adults of Caucasian background living in Nashville, Tennessee made up all donors. The source of this sequence is a woman aged 40 to 50 in good health. Some clones in this sample may be carry-over from other donors' samples. The sequencing input was PBMCs.

CDR3 region: CAWSKGHTYEQYF. The CDR3 DNA reads TGTGCCTGGAGCAAAGGGCATACCTACGAGCAGTACTTC. V and J are TRBV30 and TRBJ2-7; the D is unclear. The V and J ends lost 3 bases and 2 bases respectively, with 11 bases between them. This CDR3 contains 13 residues. Germline V lookup: CDR1 GTSNPN, CDR2 SVGIG (reference sequence).